This TCR beta chain was captured by sequencing in a study of cytomegalovirus exposure and HLA in healthy donors (dated by TCRdb to between 2016 and 2019). About the study as a whole: In an earlier analysis of roughly 590 of the donors, 250 to 350 Gb of sequence data and some 120 million unique TCR beta sequences from 180 million or so T cells were reported. Roughly 310 gigabases of sequencing data and approximately 84 million unique TCR sequences were included in an early release covering about 700 HLA-typed donors. The genetic ancestry cluster associated with self-reported Caucasian donors included roughly four fifths of the approximately 400 genotyped donors. The study aimed to test whether cataloging public T cell receptors could reveal signatures of past pathogen exposure. The T cell repertoires of around 730 subjects were profiled by immunosequencing and related to cytomegalovirus serostatus. Along with the approximately 600-subject first cohort, a separate validation cohort of over a hundred different subjects was used. High-throughput TCR immunosequencing, statistical association of individual TCRs with disease status, and machine learning were combined to predict cytomegalovirus infection status. A later analysis re-analyzed previously published TCR beta repertoires from roughly 630 donors and added high-resolution HLA genotyping to study TCR occurrence patterns. The later analysis used no new phenotypic data to find candidate immune exposures, relying instead on TCR beta sequences and their occurrence across donors. An earlier analysis of roughly 600 of the donors used high-throughput TCR beta sequencing to judge whether each TCR beta V gene segment behaved as functional or pseudogenic. Donor age, sex, ethnicity and CMV serostatus were compiled together with the repertoire data. A later genetic analysis used genome-wide SNP genotypes for about three fifths of the 666 donors, treating that subset as a discovery cohort. All discovery cohort repertoires had been generated using a single sequencing platform. Class I and class II HLA loci were covered by the typing at four-digit resolution. The number of donors typed differed by locus, with roughly 620-630 for A, B, C, DRB1 and DQB1, more than 500 for DQA1, 600 to 610 for DPA1, and approximately 470 for DPB1. Several DR-DQ haplotypes were treated as single units for association and clustering because of strong linkage in the cohort. Across 300 to 400 genotyped donors of the cohort, an average of roughly 230,000 unique TCR beta nucleotide sequences per donor were sequenced, and approximately 17% of those sequences were non-productive.

With respect to this clone: Which antigen it targets is not known. No much larger clonotype is one base removed from it; base qualities were not supplied.

The research as a whole found: Only TCR beta chains were sequenced in this cohort, and the absence of alpha or paired-chain data limited detectable features. The authors suggested that the approach could potentially be extended to other disease states and immunological phenotypes. The 87-base-pair reads could not distinguish some IMGT-functional V segments, including TRBV6-2 and TRBV6-3, so those segments were excluded. Linkage disequilibrium might explain the correlated functional status among segregating V segments, but an unknown experimental factor could not be ruled out. In the study, approximately 160 TCR beta chains were listed as associated with cytomegalovirus. When HLA alleles, especially DR and DQ, strongly co-occurred, TCR associations were difficult to assign to individual alleles. According to a later analysis, parvovirus B19, influenza, CMV and Epstein-Barr virus appeared linked to several top co-occurrence clusters. A cluster of highly shared sequence variants was judged likely to represent a technical artifact of the sequencing pipeline. A later analysis associated approximately 17,000 TCR beta sequences with specific HLA alleles at a false discovery rate of 0.05. According to a later analysis, TCR association rates differed among HLA loci, with DRB1 alleles showing the most associated TCRs and HLA-C alleles showing the fewest. The earlier analysis of some 560 of the donors excluded seventeen rarely observed V segments, including chromosome 9 orphons, because counts were too low. A further reported finding was that TCR beta sequences accurately predicted the HLA-A and HLA-B alleles for most subjects in the first cohort. Roughly uniform sequencing depth across donors was assumed in presence/absence analyses, although this assumption may not hold. An association between a missense DCLRE1C variant and V-gene and J-gene trimming of TCR beta chains was found in a later genetic analysis and replicated in an independent cohort. While some public TCRs were present in many individuals, most TCR sequences turned up only very rarely across donors. Immune exposure information for the cohort was limited to CMV serostatus. Compared with the roughly 710-donor mean, donors in an Asian-associated ancestry cluster had fewer N-insertions in productive TCRs, according to a later genetic analysis. Three of the identified cytomegalovirus-associated TCR beta chains were confirmed in vitro to be specific for cytomegalovirus antigens. A later analysis found that HLA-associated TCR beta chains were more clonally expanded and had lower generation probabilities than equally common non-associated chains. HLA typing was unavailable for some donors at each locus, so association tests used only the typed subset. An earlier analysis of roughly 570 of the donors showed that most TCR beta V segments appeared in productive rearrangements either about 90% or about 30% of the time, which broadly matched IMGT annotations. In both the original and validation cohorts, the classifier was reported to diagnose cytomegalovirus status with high specificity and sensitivity. Most CMV-associated TCR beta chains appeared to be HLA-restricted in a later analysis, and the HLA associations seemed to be driven largely by CMV exposure.

Libraries were made using the immunoSEQ multiplex PCR assay. For the multiplex PCR, a mixture combining 60 forward primers for TCR Vbeta segments and 13 reverse primers for TCR Jbeta segments was used. A multiplex PCR assay on genomic DNA amplified the CDR3 region of rearranged TCR beta genes. On the Illumina HiSeq System, the amplified TCR beta libraries were sequenced as 87-base-pair reads. From the authors' description of their analysis: Across the 700 or so repertoires, a later analysis counted tens of millions of unique TCR beta chains, 9.5 million to 12 million of which were shared by at least two donors. To remove PCR and sequencing errors, raw reads were error-corrected and collapsed into unique sequences using a nearest-neighbor algorithm that merged closely related sequences. V, D and J gene segments were assigned by aligning CDR3 sequences to IMGT reference sequences. Each retained sequence needed at least a six-nucleotide match to both a V gene segment and a J gene segment. A rearrangement was called productive if the CDR3 had no stop codons and remained in frame with V and J, and every other rearrangement was called non-productive. Following IMGT convention, CDR3 was defined as the stretch from the second conserved V-encoded cysteine to the conserved J-encoded phenylalanine. The earlier analysis of about 610 of the donors excluded any sequence lacking an unambiguous match to a single V gene segment. In an earlier analysis of several hundred of the donors, V segments were called functional above 56.7% productive rearrangements and were called segregating when the between-donor standard deviation exceeded 5%. To diagnose cytomegalovirus status from the catalog of TCR beta chain sequences, a statistical classification framework was built. A later analysis assigned V and J genes by comparing TCR nucleotide sequences with IMGT/GENE-DB human TR gene sequences. Using the TCRdist pipeline, a later analysis assigned CDR3 sequences along with most-parsimonious VDJ recombination scenarios. In a later analysis, each TCR beta chain was defined by its CDR3 amino acid sequence together with its V-gene family, and reads lacking a unique V-gene family were excluded. To address suspected cross-contamination and a sequencing artifact, a later analysis removed 592 highly shared, low-generation-probability nucleotide sequences. In a later analysis, a clonal expansion index was calculated for each public chain from normalized within-repertoire ranks of inferred template counts. A later analysis computed generation probabilities with a VDJ recombination model fitted to out-of-frame rearrangements, and checked the results against IGoR. A later analysis scored TCR-TCR, TCR-HLA and TCR-CMV co-occurrence with hypergeometric tests, applying a repertoire-size bias correction to TCR pairs. False discovery rates were estimated in a later analysis by permuting HLA or CMV assignments 20 times. In a later analysis, co-occurring TCRs were grouped using DBSCAN, and TCRdist sequence similarity was added for clustering within HLA-allele-positive subsets. For co-occurrence clustering, repertoires with fewer than 30,000 or more than 120,000 public chains were excluded, along with four to six repertoires with anomalous nucleotide sharing. This immuneACCESS table, as held by TCRdb, lists in-frame sequences with V and J called but not all clones. Of the missing ones, under half trace to an unresolved V gene in checked studies; the others have no known cause. From that table come the V and J calls and clone size; the DNA was used to work out D and trimming. Counted in this sample were 120,000 to 150,000 clones; 75% of them appeared once. The top ten hold more than 2.5% of the sample.

The cohort consisted of fewer than 700 healthy bone marrow donors. At the time of sampling, all cohort members were nominally healthy, though unrecorded immune exposures were likely present. The donor tested CMV seronegative, placing the donor among the 352 seronegative members of the cohort. Each donor provided a peripheral blood sample, and peripheral blood mononuclear cells were used for TCR beta sequencing. The Qiagen DNeasy Blood Extraction Kit was used to extract genomic DNA from the blood cell samples. CDR1 SGHRS and CDR2 YFSETQ were looked up in the germline V gene. V lost 4 bases and J lost 6 bases, and the count of bases not matched to a germline gene is 5. Its CDR3 holds 13 amino acids, cysteine through phenylalanine. The entry retains the CDR3 DNA only, 39 bases that are in frame from base 1.

The chain employs TRBV5-1 and TRBJ1-1, and 8 bases in between align with TRBD1. The specimen sequenced was PBMCs. The source of this sequence is a man aged 35-49 years in good health and CMV-seronegative. The CDR3 here reads CASSATGESEAFF. The nucleotides are TGCGCCAGCAGCGCGACAGGGGAATCTGAAGCTTTCTTT.